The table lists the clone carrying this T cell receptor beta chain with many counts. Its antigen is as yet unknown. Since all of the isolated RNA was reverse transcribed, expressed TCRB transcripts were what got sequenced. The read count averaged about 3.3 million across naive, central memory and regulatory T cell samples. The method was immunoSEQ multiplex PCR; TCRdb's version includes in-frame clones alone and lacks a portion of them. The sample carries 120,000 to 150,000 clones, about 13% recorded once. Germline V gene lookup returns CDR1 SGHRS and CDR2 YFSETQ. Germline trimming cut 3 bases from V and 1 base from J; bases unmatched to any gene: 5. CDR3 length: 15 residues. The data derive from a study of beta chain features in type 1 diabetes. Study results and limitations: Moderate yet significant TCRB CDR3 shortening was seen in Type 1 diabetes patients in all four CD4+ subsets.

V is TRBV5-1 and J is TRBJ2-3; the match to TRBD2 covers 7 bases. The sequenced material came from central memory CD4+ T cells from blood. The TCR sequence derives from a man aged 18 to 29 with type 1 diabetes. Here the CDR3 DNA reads TGCGCCAGCAGCTCAAGCGGGGCCCGCACAGATACGCAGTATTTT. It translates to CASSSSGARTDTQYF. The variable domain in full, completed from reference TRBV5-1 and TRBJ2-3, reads KAGVTQTPRYLIKTRGQQVTLSCSPISGHRSVSWYQQTPGQGLQFLFEYFSETQRNKGNFPGRFSGRQFSNSRSEMNVSTLELGDSALYLCASSSSGARTDTQYFGPGTRLTVL.